This T cell receptor beta chain was sequenced in a study of cytomegalovirus exposure and HLA in healthy donors (dated by TCRdb to 2016 to 2017). In the study overall: According to an earlier analysis of around 600 of the donors, about 180 million T cells yielded 120 million or so unique TCR beta sequences and approximately 300 Gb of sequence data. An early release that covered more than 550 HLA-typed donors contained approximately 320 gigabases of sequencing data and 70 million to 100 million unique TCR sequences. A handful of DR-DQ haplotypes were handled as single units for association and clustering because linkage in the cohort was strong. Besides the first cohort of approximately 710 subjects, a separate validation cohort made up of over a hundred different subjects was used. Donor age, sex, ethnicity and CMV serostatus were collected together with the repertoire data. Every repertoire in the discovery cohort had been generated on one and the same sequencing platform. The number of donors typed differed by locus, with 629-630 for A, B, C, DRB1 and DQB1, approximately 500 for DQA1, nearly 610 for DPA1, and around 460 for DPB1. A later genetic analysis used genome-wide SNP genotypes for about 55% of the 666 donors, treating that subset as a discovery cohort. A later analysis re-examined previously published TCR beta repertoires from 600 to 700 donors and added high-resolution HLA genotyping to investigate patterns of TCR occurrence. An earlier analysis of approximately 580 of the donors used high-throughput TCR beta sequencing to judge whether each TCR beta V gene segment behaved as functional or pseudogenic. Both class I and class II loci were covered by HLA typing, at four-digit resolution. Among several hundred genotyped donors of the cohort, an average of roughly 230,000 unique TCR beta nucleotide sequences was sequenced per donor, of which about 19% were non-productive. Using immunosequencing, the study profiled T cell repertoires from some 670 subjects and related those repertoires to cytomegalovirus serostatus. Of the approximately 400 genotyped donors, about 84% fell in the genetic ancestry cluster associated with self-reported Caucasian donors. In the later analysis, no new phenotypic data were used to find candidate immune exposures; instead, reliance was placed on TCR beta sequences and their occurrence across donors. The study combined high-throughput TCR immunosequencing, statistical association of individual TCRs with disease status, and machine learning to predict cytomegalovirus infection status. The study aimed to test whether cataloging public T cell receptors could reveal signatures of past pathogen exposure. The full study reports these points: The only immune exposure information available for the cohort was CMV serostatus. In an earlier analysis of some 540 of the donors, most TCR beta V segments appeared in productive rearrangements about 87% or about 30% of the time, broadly matching IMGT annotations. In a later genetic analysis, fewer N-insertions in productive TCRs were reported among donors in an Asian-associated ancestry cluster than the roughly 700-donor mean. This cohort had only TCR beta chains sequenced, and the lack of alpha or paired-chain data limited which features could be detected. Across donors, most TCR sequences were observed very rarely, whereas some public TCRs were present in many individuals. Linkage disequilibrium might explain the correlated functional status among segregating V segments, but an unknown experimental factor could not be ruled out. Presence/absence analyses assumed roughly uniform sequencing depth across donors, an assumption that may not hold. Some IMGT-functional V segments, including TRBV6-2 and TRBV6-3, could not be distinguished by the 87-base-pair reads and were therefore excluded. Because HLA typing was unavailable for some donors at each locus, only the typed subset was used in association tests. It was suggested by the authors that the approach could potentially be generalized to other disease states and immunological phenotypes. A later analysis found that HLA-associated TCR beta chains were more clonally expanded and had lower generation probabilities than equally common non-associated chains. The study listed 150 to 200 TCR beta chains as associated with cytomegalovirus. A further reported finding was that TCR beta sequences accurately predicted the HLA-A and HLA-B alleles for most subjects in the first cohort. In both the original and validation cohorts, the classifier was reported to diagnose cytomegalovirus status with high specificity and sensitivity. An association between a missense DCLRE1C variant and V-gene and J-gene trimming of TCR beta chains was found in a later genetic analysis and replicated in an independent cohort. According to a later analysis, parvovirus B19, influenza, CMV and Epstein-Barr virus appeared linked to several top co-occurrence clusters. Most CMV-associated TCR beta chains appeared to be HLA-restricted in a later analysis, and the HLA associations seemed to be driven largely by CMV exposure. Because counts were too low, roughly 18 rarely observed V segments, including chromosome 9 orphons, were left out of the earlier analysis of about 620 of the donors. A later analysis associated around 16,000 TCR beta sequences with specific HLA alleles at a false discovery rate of 0.05. In a later analysis, the rate of TCR association differed among HLA loci, with DRB1 alleles having the most associated TCRs and HLA-C alleles having the fewest. A cluster of highly shared sequence variants was judged likely to represent a technical artifact of the sequencing pipeline. In vitro tests confirmed that a few of the cytomegalovirus-associated TCR beta chains recognize cytomegalovirus antigens. Assigning TCR associations to individual alleles was difficult when HLA alleles, especially DR and DQ, strongly co-occurred.

The cohort comprised fewer than 750 healthy bone marrow donors. All cohort members were sampled while nominally healthy, although unrecorded immune exposures were likely present. The donor tested CMV seronegative, placing the donor among the 350 to 400 seronegative members of the cohort. Each donor provided a peripheral blood sample, and peripheral blood mononuclear cells were used for TCR beta sequencing. Genomic DNA extraction from the blood cell samples was performed with the Qiagen DNeasy Blood Extraction Kit. Library prep was done by the immunoSEQ multiplex PCR assay. For the multiplex PCR, a mixture combining 60 forward primers for TCR Vbeta segments and 13 reverse primers for TCR Jbeta segments was used. Amplification of the CDR3 region of rearranged TCR beta genes was performed with a multiplex PCR assay on genomic DNA. The Illumina HiSeq System was used to sequence the amplified TCR beta libraries as 87-base-pair reads. Under the source paper's analysis protocol: A later analysis counted tens of millions of unique TCR beta chains across the 666 repertoires, and roughly 9.9 million of these chains were shared by at least two donors. Raw reads were error-corrected and collapsed into unique sequences by a nearest-neighbor algorithm in which closely related sequences were merged to remove PCR and sequencing errors. To assign V, D and J gene segments, CDR3 sequences were aligned to IMGT reference sequences. For a sequence to be retained, a match of at least six nucleotides to both a V gene segment and a J gene segment was required. A rearrangement was called productive if the CDR3 had no stop codons and remained in frame with V and J, and every other rearrangement was called non-productive. Following IMGT convention, CDR3 was defined as the stretch from the second conserved V-encoded cysteine up to the conserved J-encoded phenylalanine. The earlier analysis of 587 of the donors excluded any sequence lacking an unambiguous match to a single V gene segment. In an earlier analysis of approximately 500 of the donors, a V segment was called functional when productive rearrangements were above 56.7%, and segregating when the standard deviation between donors exceeded 5%. A statistical classification framework was built to diagnose cytomegalovirus status from the catalog of TCR beta chain sequences. In a later analysis, TCR nucleotide sequences were compared against IMGT/GENE-DB human TR gene sequences so that V and J genes could be assigned. Using the TCRdist pipeline, a later analysis assigned CDR3 sequences along with most-parsimonious VDJ recombination scenarios. In a later analysis, each TCR beta chain was defined by its CDR3 amino acid sequence together with its V-gene family, and reads lacking a unique V-gene family were excluded. To address suspected cross-contamination and a sequencing artifact, a later analysis removed some 620 highly shared, low-generation-probability nucleotide sequences. A later analysis calculated a clonal expansion index for each public chain from normalized within-repertoire ranks of inferred template counts. In a later analysis, generation probabilities were computed using a VDJ recombination model fitted to out-of-frame rearrangements, and the results were checked against IGoR. In a later analysis, hypergeometric tests were used to score TCR-TCR, TCR-HLA and TCR-CMV co-occurrence, with a repertoire-size bias correction applied to TCR pairs. A later analysis estimated false discovery rates by permuting HLA or CMV assignments 20 times. In a later analysis, co-occurring TCRs were grouped using DBSCAN, with TCRdist sequence similarity added in when clustering inside HLA-allele-positive subsets. Repertoires with fewer than 30,000 or more than 120,000 public chains were left out of co-occurrence clustering, as were five repertoires with anomalous nucleotide sharing. The table was pulled from immuneACCESS by TCRdb, which kept in-frame rearrangements only. Such tables lose some clones; where checked, under half of the loss comes from unresolved V genes, and the rest has no known cause. That table gives V, J and clone size, and the DNA gave D and trimming. Here the sample has approximately 260,000 clones; 80% to 95% occur a single time. Clones ranked in the top ten supply about 1.5% of the sample.

On this clone itself: Its cognate antigen has yet to be identified. Per-base quality was not reported, and no clone a single base away is much larger than it.

Unmatched junction bases come to 9, with V trimmed by 0 bases and J by 7 bases. CDR1 and CDR2 are read off the germline V gene as LGHNA and YNFKEQ. Measured from the cysteine to the phenylalanine, the CDR3 is 16 residues long. Here the CDR3 DNA is all that survives: 48 bases in frame from base 1. The sequenced sample consisted of PBMCs. The receptor comes from a girl aged 2 to 9 in good health and CMV-seronegative. The rearrangement joined TRBV4-2 to TRBJ2-7; 10 central bases correspond to TRBD1. The CDR3 reads as follows: CASSQDPRQGAGEQYF. The nucleotides read TGTGCCAGCAGCCAAGATCCTAGACAGGGGGCGGGGGAGCAGTACTTC.